This entry features one T cell receptor beta chain sequence. This sample stems from a study of blood T cell repertoires in COVID-19. The CDR3 length is 14 residues. The V and J ends lost 0 bases and 5 bases respectively, with 12 bases between them. Germline CDR1 reads SGHKS; CDR2 reads YYEKEE (reference sequence). Measured with immunoSEQ multiplex PCR; TCRdb has only the in-frame clones, and not every one. The sample holds some 150,000 clones; about four fifths are singletons and the top ten take roughly 10%. Sequenced material: peripheral blood. The sequence came from a woman of 80 years or more in a cohort sampled during active or convalescent COVID-19. The chain employs TRBV5-5 and TRBJ2-7, with D maybe TRBD2 (6 bases). In DNA form, the CDR3 reads TGTGCCAGCAGCTTGGGCGGGGTTCGTCACGAGCAGTACGTC. Amino acids: CASSLGGVRHEQYV.